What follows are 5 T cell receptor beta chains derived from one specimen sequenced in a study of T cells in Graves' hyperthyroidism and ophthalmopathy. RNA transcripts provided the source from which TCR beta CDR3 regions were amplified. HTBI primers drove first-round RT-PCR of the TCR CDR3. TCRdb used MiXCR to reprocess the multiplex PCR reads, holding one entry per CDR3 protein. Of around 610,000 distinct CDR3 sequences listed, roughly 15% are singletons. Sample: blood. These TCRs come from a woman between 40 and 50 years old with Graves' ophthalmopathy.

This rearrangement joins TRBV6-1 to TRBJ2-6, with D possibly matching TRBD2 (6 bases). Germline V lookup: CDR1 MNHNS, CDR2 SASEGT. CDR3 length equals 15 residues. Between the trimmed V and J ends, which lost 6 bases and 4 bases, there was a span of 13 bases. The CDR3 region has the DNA TGTGCCAGCAGCAAAGGAGGGGTGGGGGCCAACGTCCTGACTTTC. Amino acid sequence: CASSKGGVGANVLTF.

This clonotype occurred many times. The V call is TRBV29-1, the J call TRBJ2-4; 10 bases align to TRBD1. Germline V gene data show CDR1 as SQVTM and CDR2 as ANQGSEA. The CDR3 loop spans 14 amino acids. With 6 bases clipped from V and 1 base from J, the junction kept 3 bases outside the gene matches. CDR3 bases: TGCAGCGTCCCGGGACAGGGGGCCAAAAACATTCAGTACTTC. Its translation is CSVPGQGAKNIQYF.

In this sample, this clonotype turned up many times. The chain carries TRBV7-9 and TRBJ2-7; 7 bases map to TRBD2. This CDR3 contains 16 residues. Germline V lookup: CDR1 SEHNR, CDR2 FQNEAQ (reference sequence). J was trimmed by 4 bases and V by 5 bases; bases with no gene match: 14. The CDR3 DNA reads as TGTGCCAGCAGCCCCCCCATTGGGCGGGAGCTTTACGAGCAGTACTTC. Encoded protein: CASSPPIGRELYEQYF.

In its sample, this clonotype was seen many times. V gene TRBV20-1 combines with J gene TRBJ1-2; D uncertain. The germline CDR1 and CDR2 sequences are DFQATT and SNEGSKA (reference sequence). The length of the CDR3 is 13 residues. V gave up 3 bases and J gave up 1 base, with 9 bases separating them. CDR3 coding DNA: TGCAGTGCTAGGCGGACCATTAACTATGGCTACACCTTC. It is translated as CSARRTINYGYTF.

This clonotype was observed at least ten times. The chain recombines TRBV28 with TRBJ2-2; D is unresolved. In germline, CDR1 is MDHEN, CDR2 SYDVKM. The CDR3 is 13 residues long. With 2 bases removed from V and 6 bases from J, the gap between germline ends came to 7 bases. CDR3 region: CASSLLGPGELFF. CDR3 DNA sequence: TGTGCCAGCAGTTTACTGGGTCCCGGGGAGCTGTTTTTT.